This T cell receptor beta chain comes out of a study of blood T cell repertoires in COVID-19. Across the study: The origin of the acute and convalescent COVID-19 samples was the United States, Italy and Spain. T cells, B-cell-depleted T cells, or PBMCs supplied cDNA or gDNA.

After removal of 5 bases from V and 4 bases from J, the junction contained 3 bases not matched to a gene. The CDR3 has 13 amino acids. Germline CDR1 is MNHEY and CDR2 is SMNVEV (reference sequence). In the original processing: Reference gene primer amplification gave estimated nucleated cell counts. Measured with immunoSEQ multiplex PCR; TCRdb has only the in-frame clones, and not every one. That table is the source of V, J and clone size, and D and trimming were worked out from the DNA. Among tens of thousands of clones listed, approximately 91% were seen once. Source material: peripheral blood. The chain has TRBV27 and TRBJ2-7; 9 bases are shared with TRBD1. The sequence derives from a human donor with active COVID-19. The donor label of this sample is uncertain. As DNA, the CDR3 is TGTGCCAGCAGTAGGACAGGGGCGTACGAGCAGTACTTC. It is translated as CASSRTGAYEQYF.